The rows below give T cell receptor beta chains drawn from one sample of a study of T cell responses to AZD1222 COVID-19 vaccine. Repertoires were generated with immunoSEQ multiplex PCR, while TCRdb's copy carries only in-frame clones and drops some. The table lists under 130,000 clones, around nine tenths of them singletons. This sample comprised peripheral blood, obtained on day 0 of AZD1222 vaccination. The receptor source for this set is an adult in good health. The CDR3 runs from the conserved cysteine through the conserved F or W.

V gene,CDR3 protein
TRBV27,CASSSAGVYNEQFF
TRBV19,CASRRQENYGYTF
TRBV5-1,CASSLESGNTEAFF
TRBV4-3,CASSRGIYSSGANVLTF
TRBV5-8,CASSRPGGGEKLFF
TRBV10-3,CAISESAGGTNEKLFF
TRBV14,CASSQGSAELYGYTF
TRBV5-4,CASSLALSRGDTQYF
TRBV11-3,CASSQRGGVADTQYF
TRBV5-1,CASSLGPAPYEQYF
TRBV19,CATGAETQYF
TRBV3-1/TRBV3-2,CASSQGLRLRSGVAFF
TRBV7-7,CASRITGAPGETQYF
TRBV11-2,CASSLGTGLYEQYF
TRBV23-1,CASSRRGGGCLETQYF
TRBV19,CASSIGWNEQFF
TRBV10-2,CASSWDDPTDTQYF
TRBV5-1,CASSSGQGSTEAFF
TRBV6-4,CASSASENTGELFF
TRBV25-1,CASSARTVATNEKLFF
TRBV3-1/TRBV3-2,CASSQEREQFF
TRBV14,CASSQAGAGNTIYF
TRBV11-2,CASSLVFSYGYTF
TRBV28,CASSHLTSGSFHEQYF
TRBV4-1,CASSQVQGTRELFF
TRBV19,CASRETSGSYNEQFF
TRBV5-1,CASSLAFTSGYGYTF
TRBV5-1,CASRRASGRSQYF
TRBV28,CASSFPRQFGSNQPQHF
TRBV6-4,CASRGTNYNEQFF
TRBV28,CASSMDEVYGYTF
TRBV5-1,CASSFSPHGSGNTIYF
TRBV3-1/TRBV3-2,CASSQSDGTGEQYF
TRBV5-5,CASSSRRSSDEQYF
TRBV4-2,CASSQGGQVNTEAFF
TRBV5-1,CASSLSGRIVDTQYF
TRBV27,CASSRGPNQPQHF
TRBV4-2,CASSQDILGGYTF
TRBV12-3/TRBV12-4,CASKLGSLYEQYF
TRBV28,CASSPTGTGYTF
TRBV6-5,CASNGQGDYGYTF
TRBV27,CASSPVPGQGWYGYTF
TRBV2,CASSQLAGGYEQYF
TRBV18,CASSLVGTEAFF
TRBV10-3,CAIRLTGGDSGNTIYF
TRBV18,CASSLTLSAPDTQYF